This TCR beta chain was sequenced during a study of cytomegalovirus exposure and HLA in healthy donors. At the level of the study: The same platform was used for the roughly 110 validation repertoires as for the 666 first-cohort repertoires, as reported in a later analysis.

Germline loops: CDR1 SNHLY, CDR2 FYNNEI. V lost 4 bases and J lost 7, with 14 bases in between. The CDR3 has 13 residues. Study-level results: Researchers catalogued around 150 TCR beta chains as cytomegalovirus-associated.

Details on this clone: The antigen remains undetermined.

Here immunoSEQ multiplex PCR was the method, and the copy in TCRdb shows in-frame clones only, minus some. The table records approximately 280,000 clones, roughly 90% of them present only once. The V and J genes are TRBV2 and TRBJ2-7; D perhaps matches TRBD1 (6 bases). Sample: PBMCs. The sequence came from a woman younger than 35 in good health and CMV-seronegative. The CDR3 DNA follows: TGTGCCAGCAGTGTAATACAGGGAAGGGAGCAGTACTTC. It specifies CASSVIQGREQYF.